This T cell receptor (beta chain) was sequenced in a study of early T cells in non-severe SARS-CoV-2 infection. The overall study: With bulk RNA from unsorted whole blood as input, sequencing yielded unpaired chains. Study conclusions and caveats: Anti-spike CD8 responses were favored in VDJdb matching, and private and CD4 specificities were missed.

In its sample, this clonotype was seen a few times. The antigen is undetermined. Individual cDNA molecules received unique molecular identifiers during library preparation. A single record per CDR3 protein comes from TCRdb applying MiXCR to the 5' RACE reads. The table records nearly 45,000 distinct CDR3 sequences, under 14% of them present only once. Germline V gene lookup returns CDR1 SGHDN and CDR2 FVKESK. The CDR3 consists of 15 residues. The J segment lost 4 bases and the V segment lost 4 bases, leaving 6 bases of the junction unmatched. Input material: whole blood. The chain is built from TRBV14 and TRBJ2-7; 11 nucleotides line up with TRBD2. The TCR originated in an adult who was a healthcare worker with PCR-confirmed SARS-CoV-2 infection or an uninfected control (not recorded which). The CDR3 spells CASSLTSGSTYEQYF. The CDR3 DNA reads as TGTGCCAGCAGCCTTACTAGCGGGAGTACATACGAGCAGTACTTC.